Reported below is one TCR beta chain. This clone was observed at least ten times. Its antigen remains unidentified. No much larger clone exists at a distance of one base, and base qualities are not known. The data were taken from a study of shared clonotypes between healthy human individuals (dated by TCRdb to the early 2020s). Notes on the research overall: The cohort included a few men and a couple of women between 18 and 49 years of age. Each donor's leukapheresis produced roughly between roughly 0.9 and 8.9 billion PBMCs. The study deeply sequenced blood TCR repertoires of five healthy adults to estimate repertoire size and the extent of clonotype sharing between individuals. To increase sequencing depth and limit assay-specific biases, TCR repertoire library preparation and sequencing were carried out by different laboratories using diverse techniques. For each donor, three plates each were used for CD4 naive and CD4 memory, two plates were used for CD8 naive, and one plate was used for CD8 memory.

Donors were healthy HIV-negative adults with no recently reported acute infections or vaccinations. All donors were Caucasian adults living in Nashville, Tennessee, USA. CD4+ T cells were enriched by magnetic negative selection, after which naive cells were positively selected on CD45RA and the negative fraction was taken as the memory subset. Blood was collected by leukapheresis, and PBMCs were isolated by Ficoll-Histopaque density gradient centrifugation and then cryopreserved in liquid nitrogen vapor phase. Purity and quantity of every magnetically sorted T cell population were checked by analytical flow cytometry. Each sorted fraction had its genomic DNA isolated and then quantified by UV absorbance on a Nanodrop 2000c. V lost 2 bases and J lost 0 bases; the stretch between them is 6 bases long. CDR3 length: 14 amino acids, cysteine to phenylalanine. The DNA shown is the 42-base CDR3, in frame from base 1. The germline V gene yields MRHNA for CDR1 and SNTAGT for CDR2.

Using the deep immunoSEQ assay, TCR CDR3 regions were amplified from genomic DNA by multiplex PCR. Genomic DNA extracted from each cell subset was distributed evenly over all wells of several immunoSEQ 96-well plates, and each plate served as one replicate. Each replicate PCR for sorted subsets received roughly 0.2 ug genomic DNA, equal to about 30,000 T cell genomes. The purified libraries were quantified using a Qubit 3.0 fluorometer, sized with a Bioanalyzer 2100, and then quantified again using the KAPA Library Quantification kit. Every immunoSEQ 96-well plate was sequenced on a separate single-read 150-cycle Illumina NextSeq 550 flow cell. In the original analysis: Because the immunoSEQ output held only junctional sequences and lacked quality scores, the filtering could not match the filtering applied to full-length reads. Sequences were annotated with PyIR, a Python wrapper for IgBLAST v1.9, using IMGT germline references to assign V/J genes and CDR3. Reads were filtered out if the reads had weak V/J assignments (E-value above 1e-6), no CDR3, stop codons, out-of-frame junctions, or ambiguous translated residues. V3J clonotypes were defined as sequences sharing an identical inferred V gene, J gene, and CDR3 amino acid sequence. Percentage overlap between repertoires was calculated by dividing the number of shared unique clonotypes by the size of the smaller repertoire. Richness of each repertoire was evaluated using RTK rarefaction, the Chao1 estimator, and Recon v2.1 estimates of unobserved clonotypes. Generation probabilities for all TCRbeta clonotypes obtained by the gDNA method from four donors were computed using OLGA. TCRdb mirrors the immuneACCESS table, restricted to in-frame sequences. Some clones are absent from its copies; in checked studies, under half trace to an unresolved V gene, and the reason for the others is unknown. D and trimming were read from the DNA, whereas the V and J calls and clone size are those reported in that table. Counted in this sample were 170,000 or so clones; 65% to 80% of them appeared once. Jointly, the top ten make up more than 9% of the sample.

General findings and caveats noted by the study authors: The small number of donors limited the genetic and exposure-history diversity represented. Pairwise subsampling indicated that sequencing depth was expected to affect the degree of clonotype sharing among donors. Sampling was limited to blood, and TCR repertoires in tissue likely differ from TCR repertoires in blood. Larger estimated clonotype richness was generally found for naive subsets than for memory subsets. Across a few donors, about 4.5% of naive CD4, more than 3% of naive CD8, roughly 2.3% of memory CD4, and approximately 0.4% of memory CD8 clonotypes were shared. Compared with non-shared clonotypes, the clonotypes found in all four sorted-subset donors had higher generation probabilities. Incomplete sequencing was indicated by rarefaction of sorted-subset datasets, despite the large sequencing depth.

Material: memory CD4+ T cells sorted from blood. Per the publication, the cell subset or site label means: CD45RA-negative fraction. This sequence originates from a man aged 25-40 years in good health. The rearrangement combines TRBV6-4 with TRBJ2-3; no D gene can be assigned with confidence. The CDR3 corresponds to CASSDVDSTDTQYF. The bases read TGTGCCAGCAGTGACGTGGACAGCACAGATACGCAGTATTTT.